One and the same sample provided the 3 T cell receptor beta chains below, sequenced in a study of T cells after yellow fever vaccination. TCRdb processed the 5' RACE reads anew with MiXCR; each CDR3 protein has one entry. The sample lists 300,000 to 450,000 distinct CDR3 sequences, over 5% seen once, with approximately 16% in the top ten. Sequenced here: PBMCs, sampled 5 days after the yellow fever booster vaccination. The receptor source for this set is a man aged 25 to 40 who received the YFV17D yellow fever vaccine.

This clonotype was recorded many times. The CDR3 DNA reads TGTGCCAGCAGCTTAAGGGGGGATACCTACAATGAGCAGTTCTTC. This encodes CASSLRGDTYNEQFF. The chain links TRBV7-2 to TRBJ2-1; either TRBD1 or TRBD2 may supply D (6 bases each). The CDR3 runs 15 residues. Germline V CDR1 and CDR2: SGHTA, FQGNSA. V was clipped by 2 bases and J by 2 bases, with 10 bases between them.

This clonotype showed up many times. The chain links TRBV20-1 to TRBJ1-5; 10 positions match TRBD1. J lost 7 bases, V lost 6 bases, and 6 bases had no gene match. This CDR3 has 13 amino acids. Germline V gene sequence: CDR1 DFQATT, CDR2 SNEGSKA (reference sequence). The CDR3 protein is CSAIRDRGQPQHF. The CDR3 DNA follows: TGCAGTGCCATCCGGGACAGGGGCCAGCCCCAGCATTTT.

The chain's CDR3 is CAWKPGTGGYEQYF. The CDR3 bases are TGTGCCTGGAAACCCGGGACAGGGGGCTACGAGCAGTACTTC. The V call is TRBV30, the J call TRBJ2-7, with 11 bases matching TRBD1. Germline trimming cut 4 bases from V and 3 bases from J; bases unmatched to any gene: 5. The length of the CDR3 is 14 residues. Germline assignment: CDR1 GTSNPN and CDR2 SVGIG (reference sequence).